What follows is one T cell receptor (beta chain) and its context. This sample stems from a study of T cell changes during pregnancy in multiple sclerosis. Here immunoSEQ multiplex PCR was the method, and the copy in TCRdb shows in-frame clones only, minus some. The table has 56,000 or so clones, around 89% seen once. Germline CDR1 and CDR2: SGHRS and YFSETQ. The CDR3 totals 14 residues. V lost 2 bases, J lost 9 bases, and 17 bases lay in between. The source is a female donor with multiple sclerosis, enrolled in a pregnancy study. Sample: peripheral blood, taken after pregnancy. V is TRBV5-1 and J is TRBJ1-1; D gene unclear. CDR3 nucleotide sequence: TGCGCCAGCAGCTTAAGTCGGGAGGGAAGTAAAGCTTTCTTT. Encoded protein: CASSLSREGSKAFF.